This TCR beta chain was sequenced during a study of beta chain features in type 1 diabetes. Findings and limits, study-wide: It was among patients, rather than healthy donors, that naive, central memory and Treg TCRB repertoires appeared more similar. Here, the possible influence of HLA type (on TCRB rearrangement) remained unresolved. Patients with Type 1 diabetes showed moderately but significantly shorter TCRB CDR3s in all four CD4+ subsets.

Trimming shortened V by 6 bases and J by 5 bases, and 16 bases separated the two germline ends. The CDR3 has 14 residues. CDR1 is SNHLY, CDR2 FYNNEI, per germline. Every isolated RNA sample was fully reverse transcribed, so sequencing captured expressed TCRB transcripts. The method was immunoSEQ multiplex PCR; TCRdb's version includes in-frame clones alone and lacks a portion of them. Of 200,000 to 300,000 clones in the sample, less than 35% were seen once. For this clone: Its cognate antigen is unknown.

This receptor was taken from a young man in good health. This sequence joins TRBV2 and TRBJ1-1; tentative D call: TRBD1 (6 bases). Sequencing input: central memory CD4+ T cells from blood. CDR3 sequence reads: CASRERAGETEAFF. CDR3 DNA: TGTGCCAGCAGGGAGAGAGCAGGGGAAACTGAAGCTTTCTTT.